A single sample is the source of the 7 T cell receptor beta chains below, sequenced in a study of CD8 T cells in Susac syndrome. Reverse transcription of about 0.45 to 1 ug RNA used random hexamers. MiXCR, run by TCRdb on the immunoSEQ multiplex PCR reads, gives a single entry per CDR3 protein. This table holds about 25,000 distinct CDR3 sequences, 94% found once. The sequenced sample was CD8+ T cells from PBMCs. All receptors derive from a human donor in good health.

The rearrangement uses TRBV5-6 and TRBJ1-2; TRBD1 matches at 8 bases. Per the germline V gene, CDR1 is SGHDT and CDR2 is YYEEEE. The J segment lost 3 bases and the V segment lost 4 bases, leaving 8 bases of the junction unmatched. This CDR3 region has 15 residues. The CDR3 sequence is CASSPGGQAYYGYTF. CDR3 nucleotide sequence: TGTGCCAGCAGCCCGGGGGGACAGGCTTACTATGGCTACACCTTC.

The chain employs TRBV5-1 and TRBJ1-3; D ambiguous. CDR1 is SGHRS, CDR2 YFSETQ, per germline. The CDR3 consists of 13 residues. Trimming pared 0 bases from V and 4 bases from J, leaving 5 bases between. The CDR3 nucleotides are TGCGCCAGCAGCTTGGACCTCGGAAACACCATATATTTT. Residues: CASSLDLGNTIYF.

This clonotype has a single count. This chain uses TRBV6-2 or TRBV6-3 with TRBJ2-1; 9 nucleotides line up with TRBD2. The CDR3 extends over 12 amino acids. The V and J ends lost 5 bases and 8 bases, in that order; junction bases with no gene match: 1. Germline V CDR1 and CDR2: MNHEY, SVGEGT. CDR3 loop: CASSGTSYEQFF. In DNA, the CDR3 is TGTGCCAGCAGTGGGACTAGCTATGAGCAGTTCTTC.

The chain carries TRBV10-3 and TRBJ2-7, with 9 nucleotides matching TRBD1. V lost 0 bases to trimming and J lost 5 bases; unmatched junction nucleotides: 14. This CDR3 has 18 residues. Germline V CDR1 and CDR2: ENHRY, SYGVKD. The CDR3 DNA reads as TGTGCCATCAGTGAGTCTATCTATTATCGGGACAGGGTCGACGAGCAGTACTTC. Encoded protein: CAISESIYYRDRVDEQYF.

The chain combines TRBV9 with TRBJ2-3, with D unclear. The germline V gene encodes CDR1 SGDLS and CDR2 YYNGEE. CDR3 size: 14 residues. Trimming shortened V by 0 bases and J by 2 bases, and 7 bases separated the two germline ends. In DNA, the CDR3 is TGTGCCAGCAGCGTAGGGCACCCCACAGATACGCAGTATTTT. This sequence encodes CASSVGHPTDTQYF.

The chain joins TRBV27 to TRBJ2-7, with a tentative D call TRBD2 (7 bases). V lost 5 bases, J lost 2 bases, and 16 bases lay in between. CDR3 length equals 15 residues. The germline gives CDR1 MNHEY, CDR2 SMNVEV (reference sequence). CDR3 DNA sequence: TGTGCCAGCAGTCCCGGGGGGCGGCTTCCCTACGAGCAGTACTTC. The encoded protein is CASSPGGRLPYEQYF.

This clonotype was observed a single time. The chain joins TRBV20-1 to TRBJ2-7; D gene ambiguous. Trimming stripped 5 bases from V and 6 bases from J, with 5 bases between. This CDR3 comprises 9 residues. Germline loops: CDR1 DFQATT, CDR2 SNEGSKA (reference sequence). The CDR3 loop is CSASSEQYF. In DNA, the CDR3 is TGCAGTGCTTCGAGCGAGCAGTACTTC.